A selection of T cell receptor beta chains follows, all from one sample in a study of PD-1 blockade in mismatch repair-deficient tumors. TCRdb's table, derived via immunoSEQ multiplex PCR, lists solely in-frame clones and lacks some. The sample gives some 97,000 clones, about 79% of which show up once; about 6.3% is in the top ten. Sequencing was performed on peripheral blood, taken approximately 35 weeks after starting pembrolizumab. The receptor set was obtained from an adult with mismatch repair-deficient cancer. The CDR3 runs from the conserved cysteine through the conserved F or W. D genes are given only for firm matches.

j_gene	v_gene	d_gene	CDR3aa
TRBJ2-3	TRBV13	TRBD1	CASSPGQGASDTQYF
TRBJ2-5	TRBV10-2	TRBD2	CASSPSGGQETQYF
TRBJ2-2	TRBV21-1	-	CASSKVGVTGELFF
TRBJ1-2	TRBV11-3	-	CASSFGGTLSRSYTF
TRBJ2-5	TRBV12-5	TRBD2	CASGPGLAGGETQYF
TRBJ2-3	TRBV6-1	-	CASSEDVPGGSTDTQYF
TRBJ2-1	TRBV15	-	CATSRGGLGDEQFF
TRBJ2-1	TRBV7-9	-	CASSPGADNEQFF
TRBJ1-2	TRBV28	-	CASRGDPGGVIHGYTF
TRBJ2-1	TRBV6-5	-	CASSYSGPSAVEQFF
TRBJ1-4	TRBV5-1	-	CASSLADDGNEKLFF
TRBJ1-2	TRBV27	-	CASRPTGPYGYTF
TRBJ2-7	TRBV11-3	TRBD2	CARVGSGSCSYEQYF
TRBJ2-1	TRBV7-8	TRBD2	CASRASGYNEQFF
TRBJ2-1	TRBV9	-	CASSVTSVTYNEQFF
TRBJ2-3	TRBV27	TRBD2	CASSLYGRDTDTQYF
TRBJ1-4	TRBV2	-	CASSALGGFEKLFF
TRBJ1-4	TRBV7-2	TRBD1	CASRPTGGTNEKLFF
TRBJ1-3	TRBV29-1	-	CSVETGNTIYF
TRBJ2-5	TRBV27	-	CASSMDWRKETQYF
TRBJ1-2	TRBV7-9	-	CASSLGGPGAGYGYTF
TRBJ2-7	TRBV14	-	CASSQEAGAISYEQYF
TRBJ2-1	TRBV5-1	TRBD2	CASSLVPSGSTDNEQFF
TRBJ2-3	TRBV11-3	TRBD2	CASSWSGGTDTQYF
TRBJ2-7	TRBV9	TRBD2	CASSVGVAGAYEQYF
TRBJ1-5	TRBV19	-	CASRVANQPQHF
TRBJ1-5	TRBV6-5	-	CASSLDRNQPQHF
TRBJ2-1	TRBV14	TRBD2	CASSPTGTSERSYNEQFF
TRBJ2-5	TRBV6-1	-	CASALEETQYF
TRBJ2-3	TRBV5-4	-	CASSSTTDTQYF
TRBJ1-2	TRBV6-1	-	CASSLNYGYTF
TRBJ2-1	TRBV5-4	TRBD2	CASMRAGAYNEQFF
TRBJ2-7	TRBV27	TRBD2	CATRKAGGSYEQYF
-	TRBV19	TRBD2	CASREGGRTSGSGTYEQYF
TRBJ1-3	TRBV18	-	CASGTASGNTIYF
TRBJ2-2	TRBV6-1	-	CASSVRRENTGELFF
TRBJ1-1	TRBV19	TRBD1	CASSIGGKDRVRAEAFF